This TCR beta chain was found in a study of OX40 agonist ivuxolimab in advanced cancers. Background on the study: The group had a mean age of around 60 years, ranged from about 23 to 79, and was roughly 83% male.

The assay was immunoSEQ multiplex PCR, and TCRdb's table has in-frame clones only and misses some. In the table there are about 58,000 clones, approximately 86% of which are singletons. This CDR3 comprises 15 residues. The V end was cut by 4 bases, the J end by 6 bases, with 19 bases between. Germline V gene sequence: CDR1 SGHNT, CDR2 YYREEE (reference sequence). V usage is TRBV5-4 and J usage is TRBJ1-1, with D unresolved. The source material was CD4+ or CD8+ T cells sorted from blood, sampled in a trial of the OX40 agonist ivuxolimab. The TCR originated in an adult with an advanced solid tumor such as melanoma, head and neck, liver or kidney cancer. CDR3 amino acids: CASSRRSFGNAEAFF. The DNA for the CDR3 is TGTGCCAGCAGCCGCAGGTCTTTCGGAAACGCTGAAGCTTTCTTT.